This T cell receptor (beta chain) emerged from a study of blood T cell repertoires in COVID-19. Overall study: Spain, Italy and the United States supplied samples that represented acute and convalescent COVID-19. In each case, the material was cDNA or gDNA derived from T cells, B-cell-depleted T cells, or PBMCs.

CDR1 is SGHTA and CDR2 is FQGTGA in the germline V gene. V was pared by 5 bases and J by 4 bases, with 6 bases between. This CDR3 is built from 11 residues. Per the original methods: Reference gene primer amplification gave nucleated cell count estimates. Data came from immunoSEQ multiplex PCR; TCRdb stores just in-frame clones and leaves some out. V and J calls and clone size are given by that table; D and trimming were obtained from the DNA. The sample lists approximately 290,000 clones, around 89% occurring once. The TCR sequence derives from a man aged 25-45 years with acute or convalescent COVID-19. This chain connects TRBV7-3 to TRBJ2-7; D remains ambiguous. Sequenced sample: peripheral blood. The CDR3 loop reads CASSPVYEQYF. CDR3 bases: TGTGCCAGCAGCCCGGTATACGAGCAGTACTTC. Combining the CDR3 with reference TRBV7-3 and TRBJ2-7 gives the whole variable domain GAGVSQTPSNKVTEKGKYVELRCDPISGHTALYWYRQSLGQGPEFLIYFQGTGAADDSGLPNDRFFAVRPEGSVSTLKIQRTERGDSAVYLCASSPVYEQYFGPGTRLTVT.